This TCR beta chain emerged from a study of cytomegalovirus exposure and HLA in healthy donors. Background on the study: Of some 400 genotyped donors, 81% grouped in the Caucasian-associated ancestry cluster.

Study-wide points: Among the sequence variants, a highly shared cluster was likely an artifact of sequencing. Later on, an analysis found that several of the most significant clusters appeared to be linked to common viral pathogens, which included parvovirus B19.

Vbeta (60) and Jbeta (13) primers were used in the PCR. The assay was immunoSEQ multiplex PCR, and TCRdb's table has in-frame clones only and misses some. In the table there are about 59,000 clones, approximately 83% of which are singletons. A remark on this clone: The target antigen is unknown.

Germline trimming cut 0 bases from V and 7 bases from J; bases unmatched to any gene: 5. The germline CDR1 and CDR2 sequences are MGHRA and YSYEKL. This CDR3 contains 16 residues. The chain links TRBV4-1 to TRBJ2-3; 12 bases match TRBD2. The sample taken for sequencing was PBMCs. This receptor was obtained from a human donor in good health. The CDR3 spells CASSQERLAGVYTQYF. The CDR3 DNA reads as TGCGCCAGCAGCCAAGAGCGACTAGCGGGGGTGTATACGCAGTATTTT.